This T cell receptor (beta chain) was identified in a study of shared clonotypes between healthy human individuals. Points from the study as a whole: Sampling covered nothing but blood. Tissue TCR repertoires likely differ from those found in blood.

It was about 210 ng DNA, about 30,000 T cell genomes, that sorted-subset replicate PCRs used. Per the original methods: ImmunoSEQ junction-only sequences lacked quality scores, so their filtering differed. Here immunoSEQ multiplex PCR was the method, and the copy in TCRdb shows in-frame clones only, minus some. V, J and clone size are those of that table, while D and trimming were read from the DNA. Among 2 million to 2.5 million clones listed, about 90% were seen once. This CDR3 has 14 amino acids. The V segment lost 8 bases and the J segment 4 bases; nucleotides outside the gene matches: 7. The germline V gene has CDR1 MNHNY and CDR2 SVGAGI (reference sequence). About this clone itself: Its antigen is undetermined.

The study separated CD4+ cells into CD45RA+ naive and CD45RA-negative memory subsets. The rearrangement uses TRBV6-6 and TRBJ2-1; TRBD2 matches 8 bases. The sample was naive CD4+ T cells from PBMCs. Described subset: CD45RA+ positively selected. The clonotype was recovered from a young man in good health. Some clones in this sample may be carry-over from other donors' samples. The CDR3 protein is CASRVAGGYNEQFF. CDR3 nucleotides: TGTGCCAGCCGGGTTGCGGGAGGATACAATGAGCAGTTCTTC.